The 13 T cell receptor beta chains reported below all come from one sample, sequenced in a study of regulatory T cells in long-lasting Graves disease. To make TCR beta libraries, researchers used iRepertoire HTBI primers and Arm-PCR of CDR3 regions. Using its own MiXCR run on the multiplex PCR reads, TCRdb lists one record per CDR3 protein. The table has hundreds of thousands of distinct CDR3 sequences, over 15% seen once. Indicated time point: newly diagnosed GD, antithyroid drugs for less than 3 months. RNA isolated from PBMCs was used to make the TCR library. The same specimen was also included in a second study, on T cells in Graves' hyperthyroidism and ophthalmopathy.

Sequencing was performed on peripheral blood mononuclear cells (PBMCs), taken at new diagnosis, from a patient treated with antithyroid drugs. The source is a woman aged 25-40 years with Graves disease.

The CDR3: CASSGGGSTTNEKLFF. The CDR3 region has the DNA TGTGCCAGCTCCGGAGGGGGGTCCACAACTAATGAAAAACTGTTTTTT. The chain is built from TRBV12-3 or TRBV12-4 and TRBJ1-4, with D maybe TRBD1 (6 bases). V gave up 8 bases and J gave up 0 bases, with 16 bases separating them. This CDR3 comprises 16 residues.

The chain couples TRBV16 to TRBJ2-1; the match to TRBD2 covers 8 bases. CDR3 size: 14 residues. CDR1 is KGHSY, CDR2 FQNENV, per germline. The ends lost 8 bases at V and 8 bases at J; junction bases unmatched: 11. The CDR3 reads CASARSGSSDEQFF. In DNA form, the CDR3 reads TGTGCCAGCGCACGGAGCGGGAGTTCCGATGAGCAGTTCTTC.

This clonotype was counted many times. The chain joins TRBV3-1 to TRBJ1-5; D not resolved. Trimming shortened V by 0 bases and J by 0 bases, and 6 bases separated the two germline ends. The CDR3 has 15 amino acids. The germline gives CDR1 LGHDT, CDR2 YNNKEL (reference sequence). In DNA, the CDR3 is TGTGCCAGCAGCCAAGATTCCGGTAGCAATCAGCCCCAGCATTTT. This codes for CASSQDSGSNQPQHF.

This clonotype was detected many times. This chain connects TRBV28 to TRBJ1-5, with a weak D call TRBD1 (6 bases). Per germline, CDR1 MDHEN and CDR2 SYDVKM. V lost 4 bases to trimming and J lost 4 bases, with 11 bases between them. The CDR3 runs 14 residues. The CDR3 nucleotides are TGTGCCAGCAGTTCAGGGGTGGCGAATCAGCCCCAGCATTTT. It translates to CASSSGVANQPQHF.

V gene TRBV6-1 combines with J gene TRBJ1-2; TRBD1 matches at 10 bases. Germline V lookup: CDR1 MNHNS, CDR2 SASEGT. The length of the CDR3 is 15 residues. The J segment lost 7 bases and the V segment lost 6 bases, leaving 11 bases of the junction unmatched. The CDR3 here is CASSGTGEPSSGYTF. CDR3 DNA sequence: TGTGCCAGCAGCGGGACAGGGGAACCCTCATCTGGCTACACCTTC.

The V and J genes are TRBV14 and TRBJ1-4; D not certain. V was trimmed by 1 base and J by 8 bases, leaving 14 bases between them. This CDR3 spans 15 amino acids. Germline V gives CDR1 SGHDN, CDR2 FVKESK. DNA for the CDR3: TGTGCCAGCAGCCAAGCCCGAGAGGGATGGGAAAAACTGTTTTTT. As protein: CASSQAREGWEKLFF.

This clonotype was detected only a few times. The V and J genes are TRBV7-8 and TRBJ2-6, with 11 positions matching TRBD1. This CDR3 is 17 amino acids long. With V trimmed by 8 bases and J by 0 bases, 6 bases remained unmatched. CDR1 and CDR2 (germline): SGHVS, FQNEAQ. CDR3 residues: CASGQGAGSSGANVLTF. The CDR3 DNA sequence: TGTGCCAGCGGACAGGGGGCAGGTAGCTCTGGGGCCAACGTCCTGACTTTC.

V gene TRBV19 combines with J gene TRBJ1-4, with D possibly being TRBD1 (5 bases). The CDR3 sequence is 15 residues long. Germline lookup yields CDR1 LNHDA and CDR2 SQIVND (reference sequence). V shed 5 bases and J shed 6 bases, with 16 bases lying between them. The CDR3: CASSASGIGDEKLFF. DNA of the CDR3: TGTGCCAGTAGTGCGTCAGGGATCGGCGATGAAAAACTGTTTTTT.

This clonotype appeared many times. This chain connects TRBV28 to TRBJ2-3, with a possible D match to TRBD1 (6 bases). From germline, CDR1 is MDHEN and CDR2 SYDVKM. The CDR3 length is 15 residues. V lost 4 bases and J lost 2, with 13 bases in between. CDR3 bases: TGTGCCAGCAGTTCCTCAGGGGTGAACACAGATACGCAGTATTTT. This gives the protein CASSSSGVNTDTQYF.

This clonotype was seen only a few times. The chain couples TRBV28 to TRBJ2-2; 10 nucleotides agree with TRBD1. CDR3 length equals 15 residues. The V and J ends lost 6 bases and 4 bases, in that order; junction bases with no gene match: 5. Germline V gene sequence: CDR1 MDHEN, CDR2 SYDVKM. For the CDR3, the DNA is TGTGCCAGCAGACGGGACAGGGGAGTCACCGGGGAGCTGTTTTTT. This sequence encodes CASRRDRGVTGELFF.

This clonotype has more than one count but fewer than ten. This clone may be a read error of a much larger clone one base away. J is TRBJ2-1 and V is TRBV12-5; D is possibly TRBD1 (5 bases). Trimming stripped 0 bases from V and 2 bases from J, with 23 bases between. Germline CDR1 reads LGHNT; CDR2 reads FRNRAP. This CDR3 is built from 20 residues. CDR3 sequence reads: CASGLVTWAGHNAAYNEQFF. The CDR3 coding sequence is TGTGCTAGTGGTTTGGTCACATGGGCAGGGCACAACGCCGCCTACAATGAGCAGTTCTTC. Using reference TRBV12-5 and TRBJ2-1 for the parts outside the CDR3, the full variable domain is DARVTQTPRHKVTEMGQEVTMRCQPILGHNTVFWYRQTMMQGLELLAYFRNRAPLDDSGMPKDRFSAEMPDATLATLKIQPSEPRDSAVYFCASGLVTWAGHNAAYNEQFFGPGTRLTVL.

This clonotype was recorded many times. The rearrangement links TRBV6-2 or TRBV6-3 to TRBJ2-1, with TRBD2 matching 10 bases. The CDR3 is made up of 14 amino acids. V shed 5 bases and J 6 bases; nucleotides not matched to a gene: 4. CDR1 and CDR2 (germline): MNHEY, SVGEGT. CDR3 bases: TGTGCCAGCAGTAGCGGGAGGGCCGGCAATGAGCAGTTCTTC. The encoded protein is CASSSGRAGNEQFF.

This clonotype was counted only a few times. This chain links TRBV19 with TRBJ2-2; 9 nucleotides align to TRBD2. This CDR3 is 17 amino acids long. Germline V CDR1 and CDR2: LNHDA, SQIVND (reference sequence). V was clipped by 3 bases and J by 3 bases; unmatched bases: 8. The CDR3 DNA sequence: TGTGCCAGTAGTATTCAAGGGCTAGCGGGGTACACCGGGGAGCTGTTTTTT. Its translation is CASSIQGLAGYTGELFF.